Shown below are 19 T cell receptor beta chains from a single sample sequenced in a study of blood T cell repertoires in COVID-19. Some clones are missing from TCRdb's copy, which holds only in-frame ones; the method was immunoSEQ multiplex PCR. The table records about 160,000 clones, around 85% of them present only once. Sequencing used PBMCs or T cells enriched from blood (not recorded which). Receptors were obtained from a woman between 35 and 50 years old with acute COVID-19.

The V call is TRBV5-1, the J call TRBJ1-2, with TRBD1 matching 8 bases. V shed 6 bases and J 7 bases; nucleotides not matched to a gene: 14. This CDR3 region has 15 residues. The germline gives CDR1 SGHRS, CDR2 YFSETQ. CDR3 nucleotide sequence: TGCGCCAGCACCGAGACAGGGGTCCCCACAGGTGGCTACACCTTC. Protein sequence: CASTETGVPTGGYTF. Together with reference TRBV5-1 and TRBJ1-2, the CDR3 gives the full variable domain: KAGVTQTPRYLIKTRGQQVTLSCSPISGHRSVSWYQQTPGQGLQFLFEYFSETQRNKGNFPGRFSGRQFSNSRSEMNVSTLELGDSALYLCASTETGVPTGGYTFGSGTRLTVV.

The genes are TRBV5-5 and TRBJ2-5, with TRBD2 as a possible D gene (5 bases). Germline CDR1 is SGHKS and CDR2 is YYEKEE (reference sequence). The CDR3 covers 15 residues. The V end was cut by 3 bases, the J end by 5 bases, with 17 bases between. CDR3 bases: TGTGCCAGCAGCTCACCGGGAACGATCAGGGAGACCCAGTACTTC. Its translation is CASSSPGTIRETQYF.

V gene TRBV5-4 combines with J gene TRBJ1-1; D remains ambiguous. The CDR3 extends over 12 amino acids. The V gene lost 0 bases and the J gene lost 7 bases, with 7 bases spanning the gap. Germline loops: CDR1 SGHNT, CDR2 YYREEE (reference sequence). The CDR3 DNA reads TGTGCCAGCAGCTTGGCGTCAGATGAAGCTTTCTTT. Its translation: CASSLASDEAFF. The full variable domain, rest sourced from reference TRBV5-4 and TRBJ1-1, is ETGVTQSPTHLIKTRGQQVTLRCSSQSGHNTVSWYQQALGQGPQFIFQYYREEENGRGNFPPRFSGLQFPNYSSELNVNALELDDSALYLCASSLASDEAFFGQGTRLTVV.

The V call is TRBV7-8, the J call TRBJ2-1, with a possible D match to TRBD2 (6 bases). CDR1 is SGHVS and CDR2 is FQNEAQ in the germline V gene. The CDR3 contains 14 residues. Trimming took off 5 bases at V and 7 bases at J, with 15 bases between the two ends. The CDR3 is CASSPYLRENEQFF. The DNA for the CDR3 is TGTGCCAGCAGCCCCTATTTGCGGGAAAATGAGCAGTTCTTC.

The chain couples TRBV5-1 to TRBJ2-3; 10 bases fit TRBD1. Trimming at V came to 1 base and at J to 5 bases, leaving 7 bases not matched to a gene. From germline, CDR1 is SGHRS and CDR2 YFSETQ. This CDR3 is built from 16 residues. The CDR3 loop reads CASSLSGTGVKDTQYF. DNA of the CDR3: TGCGCCAGCAGCTTGTCCGGGACAGGGGTGAAAGATACGCAGTATTTT.

J is TRBJ2-5 and V is TRBV5-1, with TRBD2 identical over 7 bases. CDR3 length: 16 residues. V dropped 0 bases and J dropped 0; count of bases not matched to a gene: 5. Looked up from germline, CDR1 is SGHRS and CDR2 is YFSETQ. CDR3 residues: CASSLAQRDHQETQYF. CDR3 sequence (DNA): TGCGCCAGCAGCTTGGCTCAGCGGGACCACCAAGAGACCCAGTACTTC.

The rearrangement links TRBV7-8 to TRBJ2-7; 7 bases are a match to TRBD2. J was trimmed by 2 bases and V by 5 bases; bases with no gene match: 9. The CDR3 contains 15 residues. The germline V gene has CDR1 SGHVS and CDR2 FQNEAQ. Here the CDR3 reads CASSPPGGGTYEQYF. For the CDR3, the DNA is TGTGCCAGCAGCCCGCCCGGCGGGGGTACCTACGAGCAGTACTTC. Combining the CDR3 with reference TRBV7-8 and TRBJ2-7 gives the whole variable domain GAGVSQSPRYKVAKRGQDVALRCDPISGHVSLFWYQQALGQGPEFLTYFQNEAQLDKSGLPSDRFFAERPEGSVSTLKIQRTQQEDSAVYLCASSPPGGGTYEQYFGPGTRLTVT.

The V call is TRBV5-4, the J call TRBJ2-1; D unclear. The V and J ends lost 2 bases and 4 bases respectively, with 10 bases between them. The CDR3 is made up of 14 amino acids. The germline CDR1 and CDR2 sequences are SGHNT and YYREEE (reference sequence). CDR3 protein: CASSLRDTYNEQFF. The DNA for the CDR3 is TGTGCCAGCAGCTTACGAGACACATACAATGAGCAGTTCTTC.

V is TRBV10-3 and J is TRBJ2-1; 8 positions match TRBD1. This CDR3 is 11 amino acids long. The V and J ends lost 9 bases and 6 bases, in that order; junction bases with no gene match: 1. Germline V gene sequence: CDR1 ENHRY, CDR2 SYGVKD. DNA of the CDR3: TGTGCCATTGGACAGGGCAATGAGCAGTTCTTC. It is translated as CAIGQGNEQFF.

This chain connects TRBV27 to TRBJ2-2; D might be TRBD2 (6 bases). V lost 7 bases to trimming and J lost 2 bases, with 11 bases between them. Germline V lookup: CDR1 MNHEY, CDR2 SMNVEV (reference sequence). The length of the CDR3 is 14 residues. CDR3 protein: CASNVGGNTGELFF. DNA for the CDR3: TGTGCCAGCAATGTGGGAGGAAACACCGGGGAGCTGTTTTTT.

This rearrangement joins TRBV2 to TRBJ2-7, with 12 bases matching TRBD1. Germline values: CDR1 SNHLY, CDR2 FYNNEI. This CDR3 has 16 amino acids. V lost 2 bases to trimming and J lost 6 bases; unmatched junction nucleotides: 8. The CDR3 reads CASSECRGQGACEQYV. The CDR3 DNA sequence: TGTGCCAGCAGTGAATGCAGGGGACAGGGGGCCTGCGAGCAGTACGTC.

CDR3 in amino acids: CASSIGTGTDTQYF. The DNA for the CDR3 is TGTGCCAGTAGTATCGGGACAGGCACAGATACGCAGTATTTT. V usage is TRBV19 and J usage is TRBJ2-3, with 7 nucleotides matching TRBD1. The CDR3 length is 14 residues. The germline V gene encodes CDR1 LNHDA and CDR2 SQIVND (reference sequence). V gave up 3 bases and J gave up 1 base; unmatched junction bases: 1.

This rearrangement joins TRBV30 to TRBJ1-3; the match to TRBD1 covers 7 bases. This CDR3 is 14 amino acids long. V lost 1 base and J lost 4; bases outside the gene matches: 4. The germline gives CDR1 GTSNPN, CDR2 SVGIG (reference sequence). CDR3 bases: TGTGCCTGGAGTGATACAGGGGCAGGAAACACCATATATTTT. This encodes CAWSDTGAGNTIYF.

This clone was counted many times. The chain combines TRBV12-3 or TRBV12-4 with TRBJ2-5, with D possibly matching TRBD2 (6 bases). CDR3 size: 13 residues. Trimming took 7 bases from V and 4 from J, leaving 13 bases between them. In nucleotides, the CDR3 is TGTGCCAGCACCCTTAGCGGCCCAGAGACCCAGTACTTC. Residues: CASTLSGPETQYF.

V gene TRBV25-1 combines with J gene TRBJ2-3, with D unresolved. CDR3 length equals 11 residues. Germline CDR1 MGHDK, CDR2 SYGVNS. Trimming removed 4 bases at V and 12 bases at J, with 11 bases between. In DNA, the CDR3 is TGTGCCAGCAGTGTAGCTTCTGTTCAGTATTTT. It codes for CASSVASVQYF. Supplemented by reference TRBV25-1 and TRBJ2-3, the full variable domain reads EADIYQTPRYLVIGTGKKITLECSQTMGHDKMYWYQQDPGMELHLIHYSYGVNSTEKGDLSSESTVSRIRTEHFPLTLESARPSHTSQYLCASSVASVQYFGPGTRLTVL.

This chain uses TRBV11-1 with TRBJ1-1; the D is unclear. The V and J ends lost 2 bases and 1 base respectively, with 5 bases between them. Looked up from germline, CDR1 is SGHAT and CDR2 is FQDESV (reference sequence). CDR3 size: 13 residues. The CDR3 DNA is TGTGCCAGCAGCTTAAACACGAACACTGAAGCTTTCTTT. This gives the protein CASSLNTNTEAFF.

The rearrangement uses TRBV11-2 and TRBJ1-4; TRBD1 is a possible D gene (6 bases). The V gene lost 1 base and the J gene lost 5 bases, with 11 bases spanning the gap. The germline V gene has CDR1 SGHAT and CDR2 FQNNGV. This CDR3 contains 15 residues. The chain's CDR3 is CASSLAQGRNEKLFF. CDR3 nucleotides: TGTGCCAGCAGCTTAGCCCAGGGGCGAAATGAAAAACTGTTTTTT.

This clone has just a few counts. The J gene is TRBJ1-1, the V gene TRBV19; D remains ambiguous. From germline, CDR1 is LNHDA and CDR2 SQIVND (reference sequence). The CDR3 consists of 15 residues. V was cut by 1 base and J by 3 bases, with 12 bases left in between. As DNA, the CDR3 is TGTGCCAGTAGTATAGGAAGAGTTCGGGACACTGAAGCTTTCTTT. It yields the protein CASSIGRVRDTEAFF.

The chain recombines TRBV3-1 (or the pseudogene TRBV3-2) with TRBJ2-3; 10 bases agree with TRBD1. The V gene end was trimmed by 4 bases and the J gene end by 1 base; junction bases not matched to a gene: 8. CDR1 LGHDT and CDR2 YNNKEL come from the germline V gene (reference sequence). The CDR3 has 17 residues. The CDR3 spells CASSRPTGTGGTDTQYF. For the CDR3, the DNA is TGTGCCAGCAGCCGCCCGACCGGGACAGGGGGCACAGATACGCAGTATTTT.